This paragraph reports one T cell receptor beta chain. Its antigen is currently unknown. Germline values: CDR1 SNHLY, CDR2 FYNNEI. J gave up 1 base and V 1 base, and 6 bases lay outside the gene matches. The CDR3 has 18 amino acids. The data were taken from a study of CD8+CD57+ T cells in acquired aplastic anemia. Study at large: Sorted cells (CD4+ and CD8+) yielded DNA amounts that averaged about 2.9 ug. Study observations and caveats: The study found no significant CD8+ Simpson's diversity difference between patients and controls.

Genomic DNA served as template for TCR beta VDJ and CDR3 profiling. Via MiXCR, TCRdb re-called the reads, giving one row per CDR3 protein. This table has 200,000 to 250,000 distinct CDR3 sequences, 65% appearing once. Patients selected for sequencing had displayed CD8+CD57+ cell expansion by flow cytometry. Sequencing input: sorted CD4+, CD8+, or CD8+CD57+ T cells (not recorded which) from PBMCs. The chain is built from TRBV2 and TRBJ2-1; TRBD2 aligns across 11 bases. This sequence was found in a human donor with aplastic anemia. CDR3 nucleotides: TGTGCCAGCAGTGAAGGAGGGCGACTAGCGGGGTCCTACAATGAGCAGTTCTTC. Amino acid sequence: CASSEGGRLAGSYNEQFF.